This T cell receptor (beta chain) stems from a study of PD-L1 blockade in urothelial cancer. Only in-frame clones appear in the TCRdb table, and some are missing; sequencing was by immunoSEQ multiplex PCR. This sample yields some 84,000 clones, of which around 87% are seen a single time; about 6% belongs to the top ten. The CDR3 has 10 amino acids. Deletions cut 7 bases from V and 4 bases from J, with 7 bases between. Germline CDR1 and CDR2: DFQATT and SNEGSKA (reference sequence). The rearrangement joins TRBV20-1 to TRBJ2-5; D not resolved. The sequenced sample was PBMCs, obtained around atezolizumab (anti-PD-L1) treatment. The TCR originated in a woman in her 70s with urothelial cancer. The CDR3 protein is CSVVRETQYF. The CDR3, as DNA: TGCAGTGTTGTGCGAGAGACCCAGTACTTC.